The rows below give T cell receptor beta chains drawn from one sample of a study of blood T cells in healthy people across ages. MiXCR, applied by TCRdb to the 5' RACE reads, yields one record per CDR3 protein. The sample lists about 800,000 distinct CDR3 sequences, 55% to 75% seen once, with 22% in the top ten. Sequencing was carried out using blood. These receptors all come from a man between 25 and 39 years old in good health. The CDR3 runs from the conserved cysteine through the conserved F or W. The D gene is left open where the match is weak. Size tells how often a clone was seen (once, few, many) or the class of an expanded clone, and some rows leave it out.

D	V	size	J	CDR3	DNA
NA	TRBV20-1	NA	TRBJ2-3	CSARETFRFLSTDTQYF	TGCAGTGCTAGGGAGACTTTCAGGTTCCTCAGCACAGATACGCAGTATTTT
NA	TRBV12-3/TRBV12-4	few	TRBJ1-2	CASSFNPGGYTF	TGTGCCAGCAGTTTTAATCCGGGAGGCTACACCTTC
TRBD1	TRBV5-1	few	TRBJ2-5	CASSLVLGQEETQYF	TGCGCCAGCAGCTTGGTCCTTGGACAGGAAGAGACCCAGTACTTC
TRBD2	TRBV20-1	once	TRBJ2-7	CSASQRGGSNEQYF	TGCAGTGCTAGCCAGCGGGGCGGTTCTAATGAGCAGTACTTC
TRBD2	TRBV6-1	NA	TRBJ2-1	CASSLLAGGPGYEQFF	TGTGCCAGCAGTCTCCTAGCGGGGGGGCCGGGGTATGAGCAGTTCTTC
TRBD2	TRBV19	NA	TRBJ2-7	CASSSTWTSGRTEQYF	TGTGCCAGTAGTAGCACGTGGACTAGCGGGAGGACCGAGCAGTACTTC
NA	TRBV21-1	NA	TRBJ2-7	CASTLARDRGSYEQYF	TGTGCCAGCACCTTGGCCCGGGACAGGGGTTCCTACGAGCAGTACTTC
NA	TRBV9	NA	TRBJ1-3	CASSGVGSSGNTIYF	TGTGCCAGCAGTGGTGTGGGGAGCTCTGGAAACACCATATATTTT
NA	TRBV29-1	NA	TRBJ1-2	CSVDGPQDNYGYTF	TGCAGCGTTGACGGCCCACAGGACAACTATGGCTACACCTTC
TRBD2	TRBV7-2	NA	TRBJ2-4	CATSGGNIQYF	TGTGCCACAAGCGGGGGAAACATTCAGTACTTC
NA	TRBV29-1	once	TRBJ1-2	CSVERALAFYGYTF	TGCAGCGTTGAAAGGGCTTTGGCGTTCTATGGCTACACCTTC
NA	TRBV28	few	TRBJ2-6	CASSESRMGANVLTF	TGTGCCAGCAGTGAATCAAGGATGGGGGCCAACGTCCTGACTTTC
NA	TRBV28	NA	TRBJ2-5	CASSFLRKTQYF	TGTGCCAGCAGTTTCTTAAGGAAGACCCAGTACTTC
TRBD1	TRBV2	few	TRBJ2-4	CASIHRDREDIQYF	TGTGCCAGCATTCACCGGGACAGGGAGGACATTCAGTACTTC
TRBD2	TRBV4-3	NA	TRBJ2-7	CASSQEDTSDYYEQYF	TGCGCCAGCAGCCAAGAGGACACTAGCGATTACTACGAGCAGTACTTC
TRBD1	TRBV7-2	NA	TRBJ2-7	CASSLDQGAEEQYF	TGTGCCAGCAGCTTAGATCAGGGGGCGGAAGAGCAGTACTTC
TRBD2	TRBV20-1	NA	TRBJ2-5	CSARDSAGLYNEQYF	TGCAGTGCTAGAGATTCAGCGGGATTATACAATGAGCAGTACTTC
TRBD1	TRBV29-1	many	TRBJ2-7	CSVRGTGSYEQYF	TGCAGCGTCCGAGGGACAGGGAGTTACGAGCAGTACTTC
NA	TRBV7-2	NA	TRBJ2-4	CASSSRNQNIQYF	TGTGCCAGCAGCTCCAGGAACCAAAACATTCAGTACTTC
NA	TRBV15	NA	TRBJ1-5	CATSRDTQPQHF	TGTGCCACCAGCAGAGACACTCAGCCCCAGCATTTT
NA	TRBV2	NA	TRBJ1-2	CASSEAGAGYTF	TGTGCCAGCAGTGAAGCGGGGGCTGGCTACACCTTC
NA	TRBV12-3/TRBV12-4	NA	TRBJ1-1	CASSLPRGAGGTEAFF	TGTGCCAGCAGTTTACCTAGGGGGGCTGGGGGCACTGAAGCTTTCTTT
TRBD2	TRBV7-2	NA	TRBJ2-1	CASRTPRGLAGISSYNEQFF	TGTGCCAGCAGGACGCCACGGGGACTAGCGGGAATCAGCTCCTACAATGAGCAGTTCTTC
NA	TRBV7-8	NA	TRBJ2-7	CASSSPGVSYEQYF	TGTGCCAGCAGCTCCCCGGGTGTTAGCTACGAGCAGTACTTC
TRBD1	TRBV5-1	NA	TRBJ1-2	CASSGTAAGRDGYTF	TGCGCCAGCAGCGGGACAGCCGCAGGAAGGGATGGCTACACCTTC
NA	TRBV6-2/TRBV6-3	NA	TRBJ2-7	CASGEAYEQYF	TGTGCCAGCGGGGAGGCCTACGAGCAGTACTTC
NA	TRBV3-1	NA	TRBJ2-3	CASSRGPAGDTQYF	TGTGCCAGCAGCCGAGGGCCTGCTGGGGATACGCAGTATTTT
TRBD1	TRBV20-1	NA	TRBJ2-3	CSANRGDTQYF	TGCAGTGCAAACAGGGGTGATACGCAGTATTTT
TRBD1	TRBV5-1	few	TRBJ2-1	CASSFTGTGAYGSGEQFF	TGCGCCAGCTCCTTTACCGGGACAGGAGCGTATGGAAGCGGCGAGCAGTTCTTC
NA	TRBV28	medium-sized	TRBJ2-7	CASRPALSGNSYEQYF	TGTGCCAGCAGGCCGGCACTAAGCGGAAACTCCTACGAGCAGTACTTC
TRBD1	TRBV4-2	few	TRBJ1-1	CASSRTGGNTEAFF	TGTGCCAGCAGCCGGACAGGCGGTAACACTGAAGCTTTCTTT
NA	TRBV6-2/TRBV6-3	NA	TRBJ2-3	CASSYSAGTDTQYF	TGTGCCAGCAGTTACTCGGCAGGCACAGATACGCAGTATTTT
NA	TRBV27	NA	TRBJ2-5	CASSFNLNLETQYF	TGTGCCAGCAGTTTTAACTTGAATCTGGAGACCCAGTACTTC
NA	TRBV27	NA	TRBJ2-1	CASSLFSPYNEQFF	TGTGCCAGCAGTTTATTTTCCCCCTACAATGAGCAGTTCTTC
TRBD1	TRBV5-1	few	TRBJ2-7	CASSSAQGVVYEQYF	TGCGCCAGCAGCTCCGCCCAGGGGGTTGTATACGAGCAGTACTTC
NA	TRBV2	NA	TRBJ1-1	CASSPRGGNAEAFF	TGTGCCAGCAGTCCACGGGGGGGGAACGCTGAAGCTTTCTTT
NA	TRBV5-1	NA	TRBJ2-5	CASSFLGPQETQYF	TGCGCCAGCAGCTTTTTAGGGCCACAAGAGACCCAGTACTTC
NA	TRBV6-2/TRBV6-3	few	TRBJ2-5	CASSYPGRIQETQYF	TGTGCCAGCAGTTACCCAGGACGGATACAAGAGACCCAGTACTTC
NA	TRBV20-1	NA	TRBJ2-7	CSASAGYLYEQYF	TGCAGTGCTAGCGCCGGTTACTTATACGAGCAGTACTTC
TRBD2	TRBV28	NA	TRBJ2-1	CASSRTSGALNEQFF	TGTGCCAGCAGTCGAACTAGCGGGGCCTTGAATGAGCAGTTCTTC
NA	TRBV7-2	few	TRBJ1-2	CASSSAYRESYGYTF	TGTGCCAGCAGCTCCGCCTACAGGGAGAGCTATGGCTACACCTTC
NA	TRBV7-2	NA	TRBJ2-7	CASTPFSGVGGEQYF	TGTGCCAGCACCCCTTTTAGCGGAGTTGGTGGCGAGCAGTACTTC
NA	TRBV20-1	NA	TRBJ1-5	CSARDVAAVSPQHF	TGCAGTGCTAGAGATGTAGCAGCCGTCTCACCCCAGCATTTT
TRBD2	TRBV28	NA	TRBJ2-5	CASTKGTGLAGGFQETQYF	TGTGCCAGCACCAAGGGTACGGGACTAGCGGGAGGTTTCCAAGAGACCCAGTACTTC
NA	TRBV28	NA	TRBJ2-7	CASSLWEAGTRTNEQYF	TGTGCCAGCAGTTTATGGGAGGCAGGGACCAGAACTAACGAGCAGTACTTC
NA	TRBV9	NA	TRBJ2-3	CASRQFASATDTQYF	TGTGCCAGCAGACAATTTGCGTCCGCAACAGATACGCAGTATTTT
NA	TRBV24-1	NA	TRBJ2-3	CATSDLQVAGTDTQYF	TGTGCCACCAGTGATTTGCAGGTTGCTGGCACAGATACGCAGTATTTT
TRBD2	TRBV11-2	NA	TRBJ2-1	CASSRIALATGNEQFF	TGTGCCAGCAGCCGGATCGCACTAGCGACGGGCAATGAGCAGTTCTTC
TRBD1	TRBV7-2	NA	TRBJ2-3	CASRGRQGDFTDTRYF	TGTGCCAGCAGGGGTCGACAGGGGGATTTCACAGATACGCGGTATTTT
NA	TRBV4-1	NA	TRBJ2-1	CASNSGAGQFF	TGCGCCAGCAACTCAGGGGCTGGGCAGTTCTTC
NA	TRBV9	NA	TRBJ1-1	CASSSTGGSTEAFF	TGTGCCAGCAGCTCAACAGGTGGATCGACTGAAGCTTTCTTT
NA	TRBV7-9	NA	TRBJ2-1	CASSFSDRRSYNEQFF	TGTGCCAGCAGCTTCTCAGACAGGCGGTCCTACAATGAGCAGTTCTTC